These T cell receptor beta chains were read from a single sample in a study of shared clonotypes between healthy human individuals. Measured with immunoSEQ multiplex PCR; TCRdb has only the in-frame clones, and not every one. Among roughly 660,000 clones listed, around 90% were seen once. Sample: memory CD8+ T cells from PBMCs. These receptors all stem from a man between 18 and 35 years old in good health. Some clones in this sample may be carry-over from other donors' samples. The CDR3 runs from the conserved cysteine through the conserved F or W. D genes are given only for firm matches. Not all rows give a size; the values are once, few, many and, for expanded clones, a class.

j_call: TRBJ1-5
clone_size: .
v_call: TRBV6-5
d_call: TRBD1
cdr3_aa: CASSSFRTGAHQPQHF
cdr3_nt: TGTGCCAGCAGTTCTTTCCGGACAGGGGCCCACCAGCCCCAGCATTTT

j_call: TRBJ1-1
clone_size: .
v_call: TRBV7-9
d_call: .
cdr3_aa: CASSPPNTEAFF
cdr3_nt: TGTGCCAGCAGTCCCCCCAACACTGAAGCTTTCTTT

j_call: TRBJ2-7
clone_size: .
v_call: TRBV25-1
d_call: .
cdr3_aa: CASGSYEQYF
cdr3_nt: TGTGCCAGCGGAAGCTACGAGCAGTACTTC

j_call: TRBJ2-7
clone_size: .
v_call: TRBV29-1
d_call: .
cdr3_aa: CSVEGSKPYEQYF
cdr3_nt: TGCAGCGTTGAGGGTAGTAAGCCCTACGAGCAGTACTTC

j_call: TRBJ2-1
clone_size: .
v_call: TRBV11-2
d_call: .
cdr3_aa: CASSLGTYNEQFF
cdr3_nt: TGTGCCAGCAGCTTGGGTACCTACAATGAGCAGTTCTTC

j_call: TRBJ1-1
clone_size: .
v_call: TRBV28
d_call: .
cdr3_aa: CASRQTQNLNTEAFF
cdr3_nt: TGTGCCAGCAGACAGACACAAAACCTGAACACTGAAGCTTTCTTT

j_call: TRBJ1-3
clone_size: .
v_call: TRBV11-1
d_call: .
cdr3_aa: CASSFPLRSSGNTIYF
cdr3_nt: TGTGCCAGCAGCTTTCCTCTCCGATCCTCTGGAAACACCATATATTTT

j_call: TRBJ2-3
clone_size: .
v_call: TRBV28
d_call: TRBD1
cdr3_aa: CASGTGGSTDTQYF
cdr3_nt: TGTGCCAGCGGCACAGGGGGGAGCACAGATACGCAGTATTTT

j_call: TRBJ2-7
clone_size: .
v_call: TRBV7-9
d_call: .
cdr3_aa: CASSARDGEYEQYF
cdr3_nt: TGTGCCAGCAGCGCGAGAGACGGAGAGTACGAGCAGTACTTC

j_call: TRBJ1-5
clone_size: .
v_call: TRBV7-2
d_call: .
cdr3_aa: CASSPRTQWNNNQPQHF
cdr3_nt: TGTGCCAGCAGCCCCCGGACTCAGTGGAATAACAATCAGCCCCAGCATTTT

j_call: TRBJ2-1
clone_size: .
v_call: TRBV7-2
d_call: TRBD1
cdr3_aa: CASSLGTGANEQFF
cdr3_nt: TGTGCCAGCAGCTTAGGGACAGGGGCCAATGAGCAGTTCTTC

j_call: TRBJ2-7
clone_size: .
v_call: TRBV10-2
d_call: .
cdr3_aa: CASSETGPLSYEQYF
cdr3_nt: TGCGCCAGCAGTGAAACAGGGCCCCTCTCCTACGAGCAGTACTTC

j_call: TRBJ2-1
clone_size: .
v_call: TRBV4-1
d_call: .
cdr3_aa: CASSDRQEPPYNEQFF
cdr3_nt: TGCGCCAGCAGCGACCGACAGGAACCCCCCTACAATGAGCAGTTCTTC

j_call: TRBJ2-7
clone_size: .
v_call: TRBV6-1
d_call: TRBD2
cdr3_aa: CASSEEVTSGGEQYF
cdr3_nt: TGTGCCAGCAGTGAAGAGGTCACTAGCGGGGGCGAGCAGTACTTC

j_call: TRBJ1-1
clone_size: few
v_call: TRBV27
d_call: .
cdr3_aa: CASSLMSLGTEAFF
cdr3_nt: TGTGCCAGCAGCCTCATGTCTCTGGGGACTGAAGCTTTCTTT

j_call: TRBJ1-3
clone_size: .
v_call: TRBV7-9
d_call: .
cdr3_aa: CASSFTGVGNTIYF
cdr3_nt: TGTGCCAGCAGCTTTACGGGGGTTGGAAACACCATATATTTT

j_call: TRBJ2-5
clone_size: .
v_call: TRBV7-2
d_call: TRBD2
cdr3_aa: CASSYQAGPTTETQYF
cdr3_nt: TGTGCCAGCAGCTACCAAGCGGGGCCGACAACGGAGACCCAGTACTTC

j_call: TRBJ1-1
clone_size: .
v_call: TRBV7-3
d_call: .
cdr3_aa: CASSLSPGVNTEAFF
cdr3_nt: TGTGCCAGCAGCTTAAGCCCAGGGGTGAACACTGAAGCTTTCTTT

j_call: TRBJ2-7
clone_size: .
v_call: TRBV29-1
d_call: .
cdr3_aa: CSVELLDYEQYF
cdr3_nt: TGCAGCGTTGAATTGTTAGACTACGAGCAGTACTTC

j_call: TRBJ2-2
clone_size: .
v_call: TRBV2
d_call: .
cdr3_aa: CASRVTGPGELFF
cdr3_nt: TGTGCCAGCAGGGTGACAGGCCCCGGGGAGCTGTTTTTT

j_call: TRBJ2-3
clone_size: many
v_call: TRBV4-2
d_call: .
cdr3_aa: CASSQDLAPPRTDTQYF
cdr3_nt: TGTGCCAGCAGCCAAGATTTGGCCCCCCCCCGCACAGATACGCAGTATTTT

j_call: TRBJ2-7
clone_size: once
v_call: TRBV5-5
d_call: .
cdr3_aa: CASSYRATGPYEQYF
cdr3_nt: TGTGCCAGCAGCTACCGGGCCACAGGACCCTACGAGCAGTACTTC

j_call: TRBJ1-2
clone_size: .
v_call: TRBV27
d_call: .
cdr3_aa: CASSLRTANYGYTF
cdr3_nt: TGTGCCAGCAGTTTAAGGACAGCTAACTATGGCTACACCTTC

j_call: TRBJ2-7
clone_size: .
v_call: TRBV4-3
d_call: .
cdr3_aa: CASSQDPGPSSYEQYF
cdr3_nt: TGCGCCAGCAGCCAAGATCCCGGGCCTAGCTCCTACGAGCAGTACTTC

j_call: TRBJ1-1
clone_size: .
v_call: TRBV19
d_call: .
cdr3_aa: CASSILGSTEAFF
cdr3_nt: TGTGCCAGTAGTATCCTGGGGAGCACTGAAGCTTTCTTT

j_call: TRBJ1-1
clone_size: .
v_call: TRBV11-2
d_call: TRBD1
cdr3_aa: CASSLARGTGLNTEAFF
cdr3_nt: TGTGCCAGCAGCTTAGCCCGAGGGACAGGGTTGAACACTGAAGCTTTCTTT

j_call: TRBJ2-7
clone_size: .
v_call: TRBV12-5
d_call: .
cdr3_aa: CASGVHGHEQYF
cdr3_nt: TGTGCTAGTGGCGTCCATGGCCACGAGCAGTACTTC

j_call: TRBJ1-2
clone_size: once
v_call: TRBV6-5
d_call: TRBD1
cdr3_aa: CASSPGQGGLYGYTF
cdr3_nt: TGTGCCAGCAGTCCCGGACAGGGGGGCCTCTATGGCTACACCTTC

j_call: TRBJ2-7
clone_size: .
v_call: TRBV5-6
d_call: .
cdr3_aa: CASSHAMAPGSRAYEQYF
cdr3_nt: TGTGCCAGCAGCCATGCAATGGCCCCGGGATCGCGGGCCTACGAGCAGTACTTC

j_call: TRBJ2-7
clone_size: .
v_call: TRBV7-9
d_call: .
cdr3_aa: CASSLARGEGVYEQYF
cdr3_nt: TGTGCCAGCAGCTTAGCCCGCGGGGAAGGAGTCTACGAGCAGTACTTC

j_call: TRBJ2-7
clone_size: .
v_call: TRBV14
d_call: .
cdr3_aa: CASNPVGGREQYF
cdr3_nt: TGTGCCAGCAACCCAGTCGGGGGCCGCGAGCAGTACTTC